This T cell receptor (beta chain) originates from a study of molecular identifiers for immune sequencing clone quantification. V was pared by 3 bases and J by 0 bases, with 6 bases between. The CDR3 sequence is 15 residues long. The study's findings and limits: Spiked Jurkat TCR RNA originating from one cell could reportedly be identified amid some 920,000 naive cells.

Sorting was used to obtain naive CD8 T cells (CD8+CD4-CCR7+CD45RA+). TCRdb itself ran the PCR reads through MiXCR, one entry per CDR3 protein. The data show 8,800 or so distinct CDR3 sequences, approximately 20% seen once. This clonotype was observed at least ten times. The antigen is unknown. Material: naive CD8+ T cells from blood, with Jurkat cell RNA spiked in. This sample's subset: FACS-sorted CD8+CD4-CCR7+CD45RA+ naive T cells. The receptor was isolated from a human donor in good health. Some libraries in this study had Jurkat cell RNA spiked in. V is TRBV12-3 or TRBV12-4 and J is TRBJ1-6; D remains ambiguous. The CDR3 reads CASSFGSSYNSPLHF. The DNA for the CDR3 is TGTGCCAGCAGTTTTGGGAGCTCCTATAATTCACCCCTCCACTTT.